Below, 21 T cell receptor beta chains from the same sample are listed, as sequenced in a study of metastatic and nonmetastatic thyroid tumors. Every patient was untreated before thyroid surgery. TCRdb reanalyzed the PCR reads via MiXCR. The sample includes some 90,000 clones, around 9.2% seen only once; the top ten take approximately 10%. Sequencing used blood. These TCRs come from a female donor with papillary thyroid cancer or a benign thyroid nodule (not recorded which). Some clones in this sample may be carry-over from other donors' samples.

This clone appeared many times. The chain uses TRBV27 and TRBJ2-7, with TRBD2 identical over 8 bases. The germline V gene has CDR1 MNHEY and CDR2 SMNVEV (reference sequence). There are 12 residues in the CDR3. V shed 4 bases, J shed 6 bases, and the junction held 2 bases outside the gene matches. The CDR3 sequence: CASSWAGGEQYF. CDR3 sequence (DNA): TGTGCCAGCAGTTGGGCGGGGGGCGAGCAGTACTTC.

This clone was seen at least ten times. The rearrangement links TRBV13 to TRBJ2-1; 11 bases match TRBD2. Germline trimming cut 2 bases from V and 7 bases from J; bases unmatched to any gene: 4. Per the germline V gene, CDR1 is PRHDT and CDR2 is FYEKMQ (reference sequence). This CDR3 has 15 residues. CDR3 amino acids: CASSLLAGGRNEQFF. The CDR3 DNA sequence: TGTGCCAGCAGCTTACTAGCGGGGGGTAGGAATGAGCAGTTCTTC.

The chain links TRBV25-1 to TRBJ2-5, with D perhaps TRBD1 (6 bases). CDR3 size: 16 residues. The germline V gene encodes CDR1 MGHDK and CDR2 SYGVNS. V was shortened by 1 base and J by 5 bases, with 17 bases between the two germline ends. CDR3 residues: CASSEFGTGGRETQYF. The CDR3 DNA follows: TGTGCCAGCAGTGAATTCGGAACTGGGGGCAGGGAGACCCAGTACTTC.

About this clone: A much larger clone differs from this one at a single base, so this may be a read error. The chain carries TRBV9 and TRBJ2-2; D remains unclear. The CDR3 runs 15 residues. The V gene's germline CDR1 is SGDLS and CDR2 YYNGEE. CDR3 nucleotide sequence: TGTGCCAGCAGCGAGCCCGGGCCGAACACCAGGGAGCTGTTTTTT. Amino acid sequence: CASSEPGPNTRELFF.

This clone was detected ten times or more. CDR3 in DNA: TGTGCCAGCAGCAATATAGACAGGGTGAGTGAGCAGTACTTC. Translating gives CASSNIDRVSEQYF. The chain combines TRBV5-4 with TRBJ2-7; 7 bases agree with TRBD1. CDR3 length: 14 residues. Germline CDR1 and CDR2: SGHNT and YYREEE (reference sequence). The V and J ends lost 4 bases and 7 bases, in that order; junction bases with no gene match: 11. Supplemented by reference TRBV5-4 and TRBJ2-7, the full variable domain reads ETGVTQSPTHLIKTRGQQVTLRCSSQSGHNTVSWYQQALGQGPQFIFQYYREEENGRGNFPPRFSGLQFPNYSSELNVNALELDDSALYLCASSNIDRVSEQYFGPGTRLTVT.

This clone was seen repeatedly, ten times or more. V is TRBV12-3 or TRBV12-4 and J is TRBJ2-7; TRBD2 matches 11 bases. V lost 7 bases, J lost 7 bases, and 9 bases stayed unmatched. This CDR3 region has 14 residues. The DNA for the CDR3 is TGTGCCAGCACCCTAGCGGGGGGTCGTGGGGAGCAGTACTTC. The encoded protein is CASTLAGGRGEQYF.

This clone occurred a few times. This chain links TRBV7-6 with TRBJ2-7, with TRBD1 matching 9 bases. Trimming at V came to 6 bases and at J to 3 bases, leaving 12 bases not matched to a gene. In germline, CDR1 is SGHVS, CDR2 FNYEAQ. This CDR3 spans 16 amino acids. The CDR3 sequence: CASRPLSGTGIYEQYF. As DNA, the CDR3 is TGTGCCAGCAGACCCCTTTCTGGGACAGGGATCTACGAGCAGTACTTC.

This clone was observed at least ten times. The V call is TRBV18, the J call TRBJ1-3; 8 bases map to TRBD1. CDR1 and CDR2 from the germline V gene are KGHSH and LQKENI. This CDR3 is 16 amino acids long. V lost 5 bases to trimming and J lost 0 bases; unmatched junction nucleotides: 6. The DNA of the CDR3 is TGTGCCAGCTCAATTGGGACAGGAAACTCTGGAAACACCATATATTTT. Protein: CASSIGTGNSGNTIYF.

This clone was seen many times. The rearrangement links TRBV18 to TRBJ1-2, with 11 bases aligning to TRBD1. Germline loops: CDR1 KGHSH, CDR2 LQKENI. The CDR3 consists of 16 residues. V was pared by 3 bases and J by 3 bases, with 6 bases of the junction left unmatched. The CDR3 is CASSPTRTGGDYGYTF. CDR3 coding DNA: TGTGCCAGCTCACCTACTCGGACAGGGGGCGACTATGGCTACACCTTC. Combining the CDR3 with reference TRBV18 and TRBJ1-2 gives the whole variable domain NAGVMQNPRHLVRRRGQEARLRCSPMKGHSHVYWYRQLPEEGLKFMVYLQKENIIDESGMPKERFSAEFPKEGPSILRIQQVVRGDSAAYFCASSPTRTGGDYGYTFGSGTRLTVV.

This clone was observed a handful of times. V usage is TRBV6-5 and J usage is TRBJ2-2, with TRBD2 matching 7 bases. This CDR3 is 15 amino acids long. Germline assignment: CDR1 MNHEY and CDR2 SVGAGI. The trim removed 0 bases at V and 7 bases at J, leaving 5 bases unmatched. In nucleotides, the CDR3 is TGTGCCAGCAGTTACTCGAGACTAGCTGTCGGGGAGCTGTTTTTT. It translates to CASSYSRLAVGELFF.

At least ten counts were recorded for this clone. The CDR3 DNA reads TGTGCCAGCAACAAGAAGCGGGGGCAATCCTACGAGCAGTACTTC. Translation: CASNKKRGQSYEQYF. V is TRBV6-1 and J is TRBJ2-7, with TRBD2 matching over 8 bases. CDR3 length: 15 residues. Looked up from germline, CDR1 is MNHNS and CDR2 is SASEGT. V dropped 7 bases and J dropped 1; count of bases not matched to a gene: 9.

This clone was recorded many times. The V call is TRBV10-3, the J call TRBJ1-1, with no clear D. Germline CDR1 is ENHRY and CDR2 is SYGVKD. The CDR3 totals 12 residues. Trimming pared 0 bases from V and 4 bases from J, leaving 3 bases between. CDR3 sequence: CAISESSTEAFF. CDR3 DNA sequence: TGTGCCATCAGTGAGTCTAGCACTGAAGCTTTCTTT.

This clone showed up many times. The chain recombines TRBV2 with TRBJ2-1; no clear D gene. The germline V gene encodes CDR1 SNHLY and CDR2 FYNNEI. The V gene lost 7 bases and the J gene lost 2 bases, with 12 bases spanning the gap. The CDR3 contains 14 residues. The CDR3 region is CASKPSFAYNEQFF. The CDR3 DNA reads TGTGCCAGCAAACCTAGTTTCGCCTACAATGAGCAGTTCTTC.

This clone was detected many times. The rearrangement links TRBV10-2 to TRBJ2-3; 7 bases match TRBD1. The germline V gene encodes CDR1 WSHSY and CDR2 SAAADI. This CDR3 has 15 residues. The V segment lost 3 bases and the J segment 0 bases; nucleotides outside the gene matches: 3. The CDR3 region has the DNA TGCGCCAGCAGTGATAGGGGGCCTAGCACAGATACGCAGTATTTT. It translates to CASSDRGPSTDTQYF.

This clone was picked up many times. The gene calls are TRBV11-1 and TRBJ2-2; maybe TRBD2 (5 bases). Germline V CDR1 and CDR2: SGHAT, FQDESV (reference sequence). The CDR3 is 16 residues long. V shed 6 bases and J shed 1 base, with 15 bases lying between them. The CDR3 region has the DNA TGTGCCAGCAGACCCCTCGGGGTATTGAACACCGGGGAGCTGTTTTTT. This translates into CASRPLGVLNTGELFF.

The table lists this clone with many counts. This chain connects TRBV5-1 to TRBJ2-5; 9 positions match TRBD1. Per germline, CDR1 SGHRS and CDR2 YFSETQ. The V segment lost 2 bases and the J segment 0 bases; nucleotides outside the gene matches: 5. The CDR3 is made up of 16 amino acids. In nucleotides, the CDR3 is TGCGCCAGCAGCTTTCTCGGGACAGGGTACCAAGAGACCCAGTACTTC. Encoded protein: CASSFLGTGYQETQYF.

In its sample, this clone was seen once. This rearrangement joins TRBV7-2 to TRBJ2-7; 8 positions match TRBD1. This CDR3 has 15 residues. Germline V CDR1 and CDR2: SGHTA, FQGNSA. V lost 1 base, J lost 3 bases, and 5 bases stayed unmatched. This chain's CDR3 is CASSLGGTGNYEQYF. For the CDR3, the DNA is TGTGCCAGCAGCTTAGGAGGGACAGGTAACTACGAGCAGTACTTC.

The table lists this clone with many counts. The chain has TRBV12-3 or TRBV12-4 and TRBJ1-4; possibly TRBD1 for D (5 bases). This CDR3 is built from 14 residues. Trimming took 6 bases from V and 0 from J, leaving 8 bases between them. For the CDR3, the DNA is TGTGCCAGCAGAGACAGTGCAACTAATGAAAAACTGTTTTTT. It encodes CASRDSATNEKLFF.

This clone occurred many times. The genes are TRBV27 and TRBJ2-1, with D maybe TRBD2 (6 bases). V lost 1 base and J 10 bases, leaving 8 bases between the germline ends. Germline V gives CDR1 MNHEY, CDR2 SMNVEV (reference sequence). This CDR3 comprises 12 residues. The DNA for the CDR3 is TGTGCCAGCAGTTTATATGCGGGGGAGCAGTTCTTC. Protein: CASSLYAGEQFF.

The table lists this clone with many counts. Within the sample, other DNA sequences also encode this same CDR3. The gene calls are TRBV7-6 and TRBJ2-5; D possibly matches TRBD1 or TRBD2 (5 bases each). The V end lost 1 base, the J end lost 3 bases, and 12 bases lay between the germline ends. The CDR3 has 15 residues. Per the germline V gene, CDR1 is SGHVS and CDR2 is FNYEAQ. DNA for the CDR3: TGTGCCAGCAGCTTAGACGGGACGGATAAAGAGACCCAGTACTTC. Translated: CASSLDGTDKETQYF.

This clone has at least ten counts. Other nucleotide sequences from this sample produce the same CDR3. The chain employs TRBV5-1 and TRBJ2-3; unclear D gene. The CDR3 runs 14 residues. Germline loops: CDR1 SGHRS, CDR2 YFSETQ. V lost 0 bases to trimming and J lost 2 bases, with 7 bases between them. The CDR3 nucleotides are TGCGCCAGCAGCTTGGGAGCGATCACAGATACGCAGTATTTT. It is translated as CASSLGAITDTQYF.